The TCR beta chain under discussion was sequenced for a study of blood T cell repertoires in COVID-19. Study at large: Sources were T cells, B-cell-depleted T cells, or PBMCs; the material itself was cDNA or gDNA.

Per the study methods: Reference gene primers were amplified, and this amplification served to estimate nucleated cell counts. Assay: immunoSEQ multiplex PCR; the TCRdb copy retains only in-frame clones and omits some. D and trimming come from the DNA, and the V and J calls and clone size come from that table. The table shows approximately 33,000 clones, with over 75% occurring only once. The CDR3 runs to 16 residues. The germline gives CDR1 SGHTA, CDR2 FQGNSA. V was pared by 4 bases and J by 0 bases, with 2 bases of the junction left unmatched. The chain links TRBV7-2 to TRBJ1-6; 8 positions match TRBD1. What was sequenced was peripheral blood. This sequence originates from a man in his sixties with COVID-19, enrolled during active disease. CDR3 nucleotides: TGTGCCAGCAGCTATACAGGGGGCTCCTATAATTCACCCCTCCACTTT. Translating it yields CASSYTGGSYNSPLHF.